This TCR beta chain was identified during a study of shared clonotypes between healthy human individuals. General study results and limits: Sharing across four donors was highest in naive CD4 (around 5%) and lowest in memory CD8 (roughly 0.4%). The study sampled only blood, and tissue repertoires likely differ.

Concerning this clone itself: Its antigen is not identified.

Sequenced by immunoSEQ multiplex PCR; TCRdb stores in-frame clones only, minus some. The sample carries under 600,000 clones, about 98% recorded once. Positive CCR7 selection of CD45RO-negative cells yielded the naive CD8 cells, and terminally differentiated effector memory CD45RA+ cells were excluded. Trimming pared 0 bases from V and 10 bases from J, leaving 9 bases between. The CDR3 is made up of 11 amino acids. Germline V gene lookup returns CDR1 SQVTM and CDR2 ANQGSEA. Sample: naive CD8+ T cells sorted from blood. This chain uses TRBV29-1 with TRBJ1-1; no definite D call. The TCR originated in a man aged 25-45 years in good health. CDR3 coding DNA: TGCAGCGTTGAAGAGCCCTGGAGAGCTTTCTTT. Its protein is CSVEEPWRAFF. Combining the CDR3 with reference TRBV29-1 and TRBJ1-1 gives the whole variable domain SAVISQKPSRDICQRGTSLTIQCQVDSQVTMMFWYRQQPGQSLTLIATANQGSEATYESGFVIDKFPISRPNLTFSTLTVSNMSPEDSSIYLCSVEEPWRAFFGQGTRLTVV.